This T cell receptor (beta chain) was found in a study of T cells in Graves' hyperthyroidism and ophthalmopathy. Whole-study findings and limits: Peripheral blood also featured most of the thyroid clonotypes expanded above 0.001. From stable hyperthyroidism, ophthalmopathy was set apart by a 13 V-J model.

In the case of this clonotype: Its cognate antigen is unknown.

Germline V lookup: CDR1 PRHDT, CDR2 FYEKMQ (reference sequence). This CDR3 has 15 residues. V shed 5 bases and J 7 bases; nucleotides not matched to a gene: 10. Amplified TCR beta CDR3 regions came from RNA transcripts. A set of HTBI primers served as the primers for a first-round RT-PCR of the TCR CDR3. TCRdb processed the multiplex PCR reads anew with MiXCR; each CDR3 protein has one entry. The sample carries roughly 700,000 distinct CDR3 sequences, approximately 15% recorded once. The authors obtained PBMCs from 10 ml of fresh peripheral blood. This receptor was obtained from a man aged 50 to 59 with Graves' hyperthyroidism. The rearrangement uses TRBV13 and TRBJ1-2; TRBD1 aligns across 10 bases. Sequences were obtained from blood. The CDR3: CASSLGTGAVFGYTF. The CDR3 coding sequence is TGTGCCAGCAGCCTTGGGACAGGGGCGGTCTTTGGCTACACCTTC.